The 19 T cell receptor beta chains in this list originate from one sample, sequenced in a study of CD8+ T cells in alopecia areata. cDNA reverse transcribed from extracted RNA served as the sequencing template. Clones were sequenced by immunoSEQ multiplex PCR, and TCRdb holds only the in-frame ones, with some missing. This sample carries 200,000 to 250,000 clones, about 64% of them seen once, and the ten largest clones take around 4%. Treatment denoted: oral pan-JAK inhibitor, 5-10 mg twice daily. The sample here was CD4+ T cells sorted from blood, taken at week 4, from a patient treated with tofacitinib. The receptors were gathered from a human donor with alopecia areata.

The rearrangement joins TRBV29-1 to TRBJ2-7; D unresolved. Trimming cost V 6 bases and J 7 bases, with 16 bases left between them. This CDR3 region has 12 residues. CDR1 and CDR2 (germline): SQVTM, ANQGSEA. The CDR3 nucleotides read TGCAGCGTGGCCATACAGAGCGCGGAGCAGTACTTC. Translation: CSVAIQSAEQYF.

J is TRBJ2-7 and V is TRBV7-2, with D tentatively TRBD2 (6 bases). Germline assignment: CDR1 SGHTA and CDR2 FQGNSA. The CDR3 runs 15 residues. V was shortened by 5 bases and J by 0 bases, with 14 bases between the two germline ends. The CDR3 DNA sequence: TGTGCCAGCAGCCTGGGCGGCGGGGACTCCTACGAGCAGTACTTC. Translation: CASSLGGGDSYEQYF.

The CDR3 DNA follows: TGTGCCATCAGAGGACAGGGAGCGGCCTACAATGAGCAGTTCTTC. The encoded protein is CAIRGQGAAYNEQFF. This chain links TRBV10-3 with TRBJ2-1; 8 bases line up with TRBD1. This CDR3 is built from 15 residues. Germline lookup yields CDR1 ENHRY and CDR2 SYGVKD. Trimming cost V 6 bases and J 2 bases; bases outside gene matches: 6.

The J gene is TRBJ2-3, the V gene TRBV30; D not resolved. The length of the CDR3 is 11 residues. The V gene's germline CDR1 is GTSNPN and CDR2 SVGIG (reference sequence). V was pared by 6 bases and J by 4 bases, with 8 bases between. The CDR3 region has the DNA TGTGCCTGCTCAACTCCAGATACGCAGTATTTT. The encoded protein is CACSTPDTQYF.

The chain links TRBV4-1 to TRBJ1-2; unclear D gene. The CDR3 extends over 16 amino acids. Between the trimmed V and J ends, which lost 0 bases and 5 bases, there was a span of 16 bases. From germline, CDR1 is MGHRA and CDR2 YSYEKL. The CDR3 nucleotides read TGCGCCAGCAGCCAAGATTGGGGAGCGGGGAGTTATGGCTACACCTTC. It translates to CASSQDWGAGSYGYTF.

The CDR3: CSAATGKGNQPQHF. CDR3 nucleotides: TGCAGCGCCGCGACAGGGAAAGGCAATCAGCCCCAGCATTTT. The rearrangement links TRBV29-1 to TRBJ1-5, with 7 nucleotides matching TRBD1. Germline V lookup: CDR1 SQVTM, CDR2 ANQGSEA. V lost 7 bases, J lost 2 bases, and 8 bases stayed unmatched. This CDR3 comprises 14 residues.

This clone was seen only a few times. The chain joins TRBV29-1 to TRBJ2-3, with TRBD1 as a possible D gene (5 bases). V was trimmed by 4 bases and J by 5 bases, leaving 10 bases between them. Germline loops: CDR1 SQVTM, CDR2 ANQGSEA. The CDR3 sequence is 12 residues long. CDR3 protein: CSVARVEDTQYF. CDR3 DNA: TGCAGCGTTGCCAGGGTGGAAGATACGCAGTATTTT.

The V gene is TRBV30, the J gene TRBJ2-7; 11 bases match TRBD2. This CDR3 has 13 amino acids. CDR1 GTSNPN and CDR2 SVGIG come from the germline V gene (reference sequence). With 6 bases clipped from V and 4 bases from J, the junction kept 5 bases outside the gene matches. The CDR3, as DNA: TGTGCCTGCTCCGGGACTAGCGGATACGAGCAGTACTTC. Translating gives CACSGTSGYEQYF.

The CDR3 loop is CASSLHPGQGRVEQYF. The CDR3 nucleotides are TGTGCCAGCAGCCTCCATCCGGGACAGGGAAGGGTCGAGCAGTACTTC. V and J are TRBV14 and TRBJ2-7; TRBD1 matches 9 bases. The germline V gene has CDR1 SGHDN and CDR2 FVKESK. V gave up 4 bases and J gave up 6 bases; unmatched junction bases: 13. This CDR3 is 16 amino acids long.

CDR3 in amino acids: CASSSRTENTEAFF. CDR3 DNA sequence: TGTGCCAGCAGCTCCCGGACAGAGAACACTGAAGCTTTCTTT. The J gene is TRBJ1-1, the V gene TRBV11-2, with a possible D match to TRBD1 (6 bases). The CDR3 is 14 amino acids. The V gene's germline CDR1 is SGHAT and CDR2 FQNNGV. Trimming pared 4 bases from V and 1 base from J, leaving 10 bases between.

V usage is TRBV25-1 and J usage is TRBJ2-7; D is ambiguous. Looked up from germline, CDR1 is MGHDK and CDR2 is SYGVNS. V lost 2 bases, J lost 2 bases, and 7 bases lay in between. The CDR3 runs 13 residues. In nucleotides, the CDR3 is TGTGCCAGCAGTGAACGAGCGACCTACGAGCAGTACTTC. Protein product: CASSERATYEQYF.

In its sample, this clone was seen a few times. The chain has TRBV13 and TRBJ2-7; TRBD2 matches at 9 bases. Germline CDR1 and CDR2: PRHDT and FYEKMQ (reference sequence). Trimming removed 1 base from V and 1 base from J; junction bases left unmatched: 8. The CDR3 runs to 17 residues. CDR3 amino acids: CASSLVGQRGVSYEQYF. Written as DNA, the CDR3 is TGTGCCAGCAGCTTAGTAGGCCAGCGGGGGGTTTCCTACGAGCAGTACTTC.

On this clone itself: Other DNA sequences from this sample encode an identical CDR3 as well. V and J are TRBV29-1 and TRBJ2-3; D unresolved. V dropped 6 bases and J dropped 0 bases, with 10 bases sitting between them. This CDR3 has 13 residues. Per germline, CDR1 SQVTM and CDR2 ANQGSEA. CDR3 nucleotides: TGCAGCGTCGCCCCCGATAGCACAGATACGCAGTATTTT. As protein: CSVAPDSTDTQYF.

CDR3 nucleotide sequence: TGTGCCAGCTCACCACCCAACGTCAGGGCTTCTGGAAACACCATATATTTT. Encoded protein: CASSPPNVRASGNTIYF. The chain uses TRBV18 and TRBJ1-3, with a tentative D call TRBD1 (5 bases). V was clipped by 0 bases and J by 1 base, with 13 bases between them. The CDR3 consists of 17 residues. The germline gives CDR1 KGHSH, CDR2 LQKENI.

The chain couples TRBV20-1 to TRBJ1-2, with D uncertain. CDR1 DFQATT and CDR2 SNEGSKA come from the germline V gene (reference sequence). This CDR3 region has 11 residues. V was trimmed by 8 bases and J by 2 bases, leaving 9 bases between them. For the CDR3, the DNA is TGCAGTCAAGGAGGGAACTATGGCTACACCTTC. Translating it yields CSQGGNYGYTF.

The V call is TRBV5-1, the J call TRBJ1-1, with D possibly being TRBD1 (5 bases). The V gene lost 4 bases and the J gene lost 4 bases, with 14 bases spanning the gap. The V gene's germline CDR1 is SGHRS and CDR2 YFSETQ. This CDR3 spans 14 amino acids. The CDR3 region is CASSPVGGTTEAFF. In DNA, the CDR3 is TGCGCCAGCAGCCCCGTGGGGGGTACCACTGAAGCTTTCTTT.

This chain joins TRBV10-3 and TRBJ1-2; D ambiguous. Germline V gene sequence: CDR1 ENHRY, CDR2 SYGVKD. Between the trimmed V and J ends, which lost 0 bases and 6 bases, there was a span of 5 bases. The CDR3 consists of 12 residues. CDR3 amino acids: CAISESLDGYTF. CDR3 nucleotides: TGTGCCATCAGTGAGTCCTTGGATGGCTACACCTTC.

The gene calls are TRBV11-2 and TRBJ2-2; TRBD2 is a possible D gene (7 bases). Trimming took 4 bases from V and 4 from J, leaving 22 bases between them. CDR3 length equals 18 residues. The V gene's germline CDR1 is SGHAT and CDR2 FQNNGV. In DNA, the CDR3 is TGTGCCAGCAGCTCACCCCTAAAGGGGGGGGCTTCCACCGGGGAGCTGTTTTTT. Its protein is CASSSPLKGGASTGELFF.

This clone was picked up a small number of times. V gene TRBV4-1 combines with J gene TRBJ1-1, with 9 bases that match TRBD1. Germline V gene sequence: CDR1 MGHRA, CDR2 YSYEKL. J lost 2 bases, V lost 5 bases, and 9 bases had no gene match. This CDR3 spans 16 amino acids. The CDR3 sequence is CASSAITGQGNTEAFF. The CDR3 nucleotides are TGCGCCAGCAGCGCTATTACGGGACAGGGAAACACTGAAGCTTTCTTT.